These 17 T cell receptor beta chains share one sample of origin, sequenced in a study of T cell responses to AZD1222 COVID-19 vaccine. Assay: immunoSEQ multiplex PCR; the TCRdb copy retains only in-frame clones and omits some. Of roughly 100,000 clones in the sample, more than 70% were seen once. The sequences come from peripheral blood, collected on day 0 of AZD1222 vaccination. The receptors here all came from an adult in good health.

V usage is TRBV28 and J usage is TRBJ1-1; D unclear. V was shortened by 2 bases and J by 7 bases, with 11 bases between the two germline ends. The CDR3 runs 13 residues. The germline CDR1 and CDR2 sequences are MDHEN and SYDVKM. Here the CDR3 reads CASSLGPELEAFF. DNA for the CDR3: TGTGCCAGCAGTTTAGGACCGGAGCTTGAAGCTTTCTTT.

The gene calls are TRBV4-3 and TRBJ1-4, with 7 bases lining up with TRBD1. After removal of 1 base from V and 6 bases from J, the junction contained 2 bases not matched to a gene. Germline CDR1 reads LGHNA; CDR2 reads YSLEER. The CDR3 runs to 14 residues. The CDR3 reads CASSQGQGDEKLFF. CDR3 coding DNA: TGCGCCAGCAGCCAAGGACAGGGCGATGAAAAACTGTTTTTT.

This chain uses TRBV30 with TRBJ2-7; 8 bases fit TRBD1. V lost 2 bases, J lost 2 bases, and 2 bases stayed unmatched. Germline V gene lookup returns CDR1 GTSNPN and CDR2 SVGIG (reference sequence). The CDR3 spans 13 residues. The CDR3 sequence: CAWSQGAAYEQYF. The DNA of the CDR3 is TGTGCCTGGAGTCAGGGGGCCGCCTACGAGCAGTACTTC. The variable domain in full, with the rest retrieved from reference TRBV30 and TRBJ2-7, is SQTIHQWPATLVQPVGSPLSLECTVEGTSNPNLYWYRQAAGRGLQLLFYSVGIGQISSEVPQNLSASRPQDRQFILSSKKLLLSDSGFYLCAWSQGAAYEQYFGPGTRLTVT.

The genes are TRBV29-1 and TRBJ1-2, with TRBD1 identical over 8 bases. In germline, CDR1 is SQVTM, CDR2 ANQGSEA. The trim removed 6 bases at V and 2 bases at J, leaving 5 bases unmatched. This CDR3 spans 13 amino acids. The CDR3 DNA reads as TGCAGCGTGGGGACAGGAAGCAACTATGGCTACACCTTC. Its protein is CSVGTGSNYGYTF. The variable domain in full, with the rest retrieved from reference TRBV29-1 and TRBJ1-2, is SAVISQKPSRDICQRGTSLTIQCQVDSQVTMMFWYRQQPGQSLTLIATANQGSEATYESGFVIDKFPISRPNLTFSTLTVSNMSPEDSSIYLCSVGTGSNYGYTFGSGTRLTVV.

The rearrangement joins TRBV27 to TRBJ1-5, with unresolved D. This CDR3 has 14 residues. Germline CDR1 MNHEY, CDR2 SMNVEV (reference sequence). V was shortened by 5 bases and J by 7 bases, with 15 bases between the two germline ends. This CDR3 reads CASSPAGVEQPQHF. DNA for the CDR3: TGTGCCAGCAGTCCAGCCGGGGTAGAGCAGCCCCAGCATTTT.

V is TRBV7-9 and J is TRBJ2-4; D remains unclear. This CDR3 spans 14 amino acids. Germline V gene lookup returns CDR1 SEHNR and CDR2 FQNEAQ (reference sequence). Trimming cost V 5 bases and J 0 bases, with 8 bases left between them. Here the CDR3 reads CASSLNLAKNIQYF. As DNA, the CDR3 is TGTGCCAGCAGCCTGAATTTAGCCAAAAACATTCAGTACTTC.

V and J are TRBV2 and TRBJ1-6; TRBD1 matches 7 bases. The CDR3 is 15 amino acids. CDR1 and CDR2 from the germline V gene are SNHLY and FYNNEI. Trimming cost V 0 bases and J 6 bases; bases outside gene matches: 2. The CDR3 DNA reads as TGTGCCAGCAGTGAAGCTCCAGGGGGTAATTCACCCCTCCACTTT. Amino acid sequence: CASSEAPGGNSPLHF.

The gene calls are TRBV19 and TRBJ2-5, with D possibly being TRBD1 (6 bases). Germline values: CDR1 LNHDA, CDR2 SQIVND (reference sequence). V was cut by 5 bases and J by 5 bases, with 15 bases left in between. The CDR3 spans 14 residues. CDR3 DNA sequence: TGTGCCAGTAGTGTAACAGGGATCGCGGAGACCCAGTACTTC. Its protein is CASSVTGIAETQYF.

The J gene is TRBJ2-7, the V gene TRBV7-2, with TRBD2 matching 11 bases. Germline CDR1 and CDR2: SGHTA and FQGNSA. The CDR3 totals 14 residues. V gave up 5 bases and J gave up 3 bases; unmatched junction bases: 3. Here the CDR3 DNA reads TGTGCCAGCAGCCGTAGCGGGAGGGGCTACGAGCAGTACTTC. This gives the protein CASSRSGRGYEQYF.

The chain carries TRBV7-8 and TRBJ2-3; 10 positions agree with TRBD2. The germline gives CDR1 SGHVS, CDR2 FQNEAQ. The CDR3 covers 15 residues. The V gene end was trimmed by 5 bases and the J gene end by 3 bases; junction bases not matched to a gene: 5. CDR3 in amino acids: CASSTTSGVTDTQYF. CDR3 in DNA: TGTGCCAGCAGCACTACTAGCGGGGTTACAGATACGCAGTATTTT.

This clone was seen just once. CDR3 sequence: CASSHTPGQGGTEAFF. Written as DNA, the CDR3 is TGTGCCAGCAGCCATACTCCGGGACAGGGAGGCACTGAAGCTTTCTTT. The V and J genes are TRBV7-9 and TRBJ1-1; 9 nucleotides agree with TRBD1. The germline gives CDR1 SEHNR, CDR2 FQNEAQ (reference sequence). This CDR3 has 16 amino acids. Trimming took 5 bases from V and 4 from J; bases not matched to a gene: 11. Using reference TRBV7-9 and TRBJ1-1 for the parts outside the CDR3, the full variable domain is DTGVSQNPRHKITKRGQNVTFRCDPISEHNRLYWYRQTLGQGPEFLTYFQNEAQLEKSRLLSDRFSAERPKGSFSTLEIQRTEQGDSAMYLCASSHTPGQGGTEAFFGQGTRLTVV.

This clone was counted once. The chain recombines TRBV7-9 with TRBJ2-1; TRBD2 agrees at 14 bases. Trimming cost V 5 bases and J 7 bases; bases outside gene matches: 4. From germline, CDR1 is SEHNR and CDR2 FQNEAQ (reference sequence). The CDR3 is 15 amino acids. CDR3 sequence: CASSGTSGSGNEQFF. The CDR3 DNA reads as TGTGCCAGCAGCGGGACTAGCGGGAGTGGTAATGAGCAGTTCTTC.

This clone has just one count. V gene TRBV6-2 or TRBV6-3 combines with J gene TRBJ2-3; no reliable D call. Trimming pared 5 bases from V and 11 bases from J, leaving 14 bases between. In germline, CDR1 is MNHEY, CDR2 SVGEGT. The CDR3 totals 12 residues. The CDR3 loop reads CASSPTRLGQYF. CDR3 bases: TGTGCCAGCAGTCCAACAAGGCTAGGGCAGTATTTT.

This clone was counted a single time. The rearrangement links TRBV12-5 to TRBJ2-5; a weak D match, TRBD1 (7 bases). The CDR3 is made up of 14 amino acids. Germline CDR1 reads LGHNT; CDR2 reads FRNRAP. Between the trimmed V and J ends, which lost 3 bases and 3 bases, there was a span of 11 bases. CDR3 DNA sequence: TGTGCTAGTGGTTTTGGAGGGGGCGAAGAGACCCAGTACTTC. Its translation: CASGFGGGEETQYF.

This rearrangement joins TRBV7-6 to TRBJ1-1; D is possibly TRBD1 (5 bases). Trimming shortened V by 4 bases and J by 5 bases, and 17 bases separated the two germline ends. Germline V gene lookup returns CDR1 SGHVS and CDR2 FNYEAQ. This CDR3 region has 15 residues. The DNA for the CDR3 is TGTGCCAGCAGCTCGTCGGGGGGGGTAGTTACTGAAGCTTTCTTT. Amino acids: CASSSSGGVVTEAFF.

This clone was recorded once. V gene TRBV7-6 combines with J gene TRBJ2-7; D is uncertain. From germline, CDR1 is SGHVS and CDR2 FNYEAQ. V shed 1 base and J shed 4 bases, with 8 bases lying between them. The CDR3 length is 13 residues. Here the CDR3 reads CASSLGEKYEQYF. CDR3 bases: TGTGCCAGCAGCTTAGGGGAAAAGTACGAGCAGTACTTC.

This chain connects TRBV7-8 to TRBJ1-3, with D perhaps TRBD1 (5 bases). V lost 5 bases and J lost 0, with 8 bases in between. The germline V gene encodes CDR1 SGHVS and CDR2 FQNEAQ. This CDR3 spans 14 amino acids. The CDR3 nucleotides read TGTGCCAGCAGCCAAAGGGGCTCTGGAAACACCATATATTTT. Translating it yields CASSQRGSGNTIYF. The full variable domain, completed using reference TRBV7-8 and TRBJ1-3, is GAGVSQSPRYKVAKRGQDVALRCDPISGHVSLFWYQQALGQGPEFLTYFQNEAQLDKSGLPSDRFFAERPEGSVSTLKIQRTQQEDSAVYLCASSQRGSGNTIYFGEGSWLTVV.